This T cell receptor (beta chain) was retrieved from a study of CD8+ T cells in alopecia areata (dated by TCRdb to 2016 to 2019). Regarding the research as a whole: Treated patients were enrolled in an open-label pilot trial of oral tofacitinib, 5 to 10 mg twice daily, for moderate-to-severe alopecia areata. The study used high-throughput TCRbeta sequencing to examine T cell clonal expansion in alopecia areata, in both the C3H/HeJ mouse model and human patients. Scalp clonality was compared across normal scalp (n=4), patchy alopecia areata scalp (n=8), and alopecia totalis/universalis scalp (n=8). In humans, TCRbeta sequencing was performed on scalp tissue and on sorted CD4+ and CD8+ peripheral blood T cells from healthy controls and from patients with patchy or totalis/universalis alopecia areata. TCRbeta CDR3 regions were amplified by immunoSEQ multiplex PCR using 35 Vbeta forward and 13 Jbeta reverse primers. Tofacitinib-treated patients had biopsies at baseline and at 4 and 24 weeks of treatment, with a later scalp biopsy in several patients. RNA was extracted with the PAXgene miRNA kit for fixed scalp, the miRNeasy kit for PBMCs, and the RNeasy kit for mouse skin. Tofacitinib was administered for 6 to 18 months, and 6 months of follow-up off drug were then conducted to assess delayed response and recurrence.

Library prep was done by the immunoSEQ multiplex PCR assay. RNA was extracted from all samples and reverse transcribed into cDNA, which served as template for TCR sequencing. SuperScript III was used for first-strand cDNA synthesis, primed with a 2:1 mix of oligo-dT and random hexamers. A synthetic immune receptor repertoire was used to measure amplification bias, and any remaining bias was corrected computationally. As for how the authors treated the data: Raw reads were preprocessed for error removal, and CDR3 was defined according to IMGT conventions as running from the conserved cysteine to phenylalanine. Clonality was computed by normalizing Shannon entropy by log2 of the number of productive unique TCRs and subtracting the result from 1. Whether scalp clones were CD4 or CD8 was inferred by matching scalp TCRbeta sequences against CD4 and CD8 repertoires sorted from blood. Entries here come from immuneACCESS through TCRdb and include only in-frame sequences with V and J called. Some clones fail to appear in such tables; in the studies checked, an unresolved V gene covers under half of the shortfall, and the cause of the remainder is unknown. The D gene and trimming were derived from the DNA, and the V and J assignments and clone size from that table. Counted in this sample were approximately 180,000 clones; roughly 60% of them appeared once. The top ten constitute 1.5% to 2% of the sample.

Results and caveats for the whole study, not just this receptor: TCR sequences shared between patients were less clear than in mice, possibly partly because of HLA diversity in the patient population. Unlike mouse skin, which is dominated by gammadelta T cells, normal human skin has resident alphabeta T cells that are also sequenced, and this complicates analysis of the scalp TCR repertoire. Compared with normal scalp, lesional scalp had higher clonality and more expanded CD8+ clones, particularly in alopecia totalis/universalis, a pattern that suggests antigenic drive.

A word on this clone: The target of this receptor is not known. Base quality data are lacking; no much larger clone is found one base away.

Measured from the cysteine to the phenylalanine, the CDR3 is 14 residues long. The kept DNA is CDR3 alone, 42 bases in frame from the first base. V is shortened by 2 bases, J by 7 bases, and the region joining them spans 14 bases. CDR1 and CDR2 (SGHTA, FQGNSA) derive from the germline V gene. The intended sense of this specimen's time point label: baseline before oral tofacitinib. Peripheral blood and lesional scalp punch biopsies were obtained from patients with alopecia areata. PBMCs were isolated by density centrifugation and stained for CD3, CD4 and CD8, after which CD4+ and CD8+ T cells were sorted on a FACSAria.

The sequence was collected from a human donor with alopecia areata. The V gene is TRBV7-2 and the J gene is TRBJ1-2, with the D gene call left open. The sample here was CD4+ T cells sorted from blood, taken at week 0. In nucleotides, the sequence is TGTGCCAGCAGCTTATACAGCCGCATTGGTGGCTACACCTTC. This encodes CASSLYSRIGGYTF.